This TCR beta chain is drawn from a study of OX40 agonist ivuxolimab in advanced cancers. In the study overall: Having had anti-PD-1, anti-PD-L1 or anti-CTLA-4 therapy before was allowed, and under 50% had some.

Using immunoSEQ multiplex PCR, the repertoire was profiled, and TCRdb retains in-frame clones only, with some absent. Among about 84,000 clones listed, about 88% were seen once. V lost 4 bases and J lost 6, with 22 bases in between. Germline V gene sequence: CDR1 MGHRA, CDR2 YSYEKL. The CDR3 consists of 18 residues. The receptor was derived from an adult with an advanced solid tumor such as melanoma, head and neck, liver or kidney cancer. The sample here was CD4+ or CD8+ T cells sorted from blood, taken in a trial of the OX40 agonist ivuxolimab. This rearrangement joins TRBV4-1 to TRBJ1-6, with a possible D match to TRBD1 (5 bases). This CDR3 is CASSPNPGAGNSNSPLHF. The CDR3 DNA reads TGCGCCAGCAGCCCGAATCCGGGCGCAGGGAATAGTAATTCACCCCTCCACTTT.